What follows are 21 T cell receptor beta chains derived from one specimen sequenced in a study of early T cells in non-severe SARS-CoV-2 infection. TCRdb passed the 5' RACE reads through MiXCR, listing each CDR3 protein once. The sample consists of over 60,000 distinct CDR3 sequences, roughly a tenth of them appearing once. The input for sequencing was whole blood, taken at baseline. The receptor source for this set is an adult who was a healthcare worker with PCR-confirmed SARS-CoV-2 infection or an uninfected control (not recorded which).

This clonotype has just a few counts. CDR3 sequence (DNA): TGTGCCAGCCGGGGGACTAGCGGCACAGATACGCAGTATTTT. As protein: CASRGTSGTDTQYF. The chain recombines TRBV7-9 with TRBJ2-3, with TRBD2 identical over 10 bases. This CDR3 region has 14 residues. J gave up 1 base and V 8 bases, and 3 bases lay outside the gene matches. Germline values: CDR1 SEHNR, CDR2 FQNEAQ (reference sequence).

This clonotype was recorded a few times. V gene TRBV28 combines with J gene TRBJ1-6; D possibly corresponds to TRBD1 (6 bases). The ends were cut back, 5 bases at V and 7 bases at J, with 15 bases in the middle. CDR3 length equals 15 residues. Germline V lookup: CDR1 MDHEN, CDR2 SYDVKM. The CDR3, as DNA: TGTGCCAGCAGTCCTTACAGGGAGAGGAATTCACCCCTCCACTTT. This translates into CASSPYRERNSPLHF. The full variable domain, rest sourced from reference TRBV28 and TRBJ1-6, is DVKVTQSSRYLVKRTGEKVFLECVQDMDHENMFWYRQDPGLGLRLIYFSYDVKMKEKGDIPEGYSVSREKKERFSLILESASTNQTSMYLCASSPYRERNSPLHFGNGTRLTVT.

A few counts support this clonotype. The rearrangement joins TRBV5-4 to TRBJ2-2, with 7 bases aligning to TRBD2. The CDR3 has 13 amino acids. The germline CDR1 and CDR2 sequences are SGHNT and YYREEE (reference sequence). The J segment lost 9 bases and the V segment lost 4 bases, leaving 6 bases of the junction unmatched. In nucleotides, the CDR3 is TGTGCCAGCAGCCCGGGGGGTCCCCGGGAGCTGTTTTTT. It codes for CASSPGGPRELFF.

This clonotype came up a few times. V usage is TRBV7-3 and J usage is TRBJ1-2; 8 positions match TRBD1. Germline CDR1 reads SGHTA; CDR2 reads FQGTGA. The V gene end was trimmed by 5 bases and the J gene end by 4 bases; junction bases not matched to a gene: 9. The CDR3 sequence is 15 residues long. DNA of the CDR3: TGTGCCAGCAGCCTCCAGGGGGCTGACGGCTATGGCTACACCTTC. It is translated as CASSLQGADGYGYTF.

There are a few counts of this clonotype. J is TRBJ2-3 and V is TRBV5-6; D possibly uses TRBD1 or TRBD2 (6 bases each). This CDR3 comprises 15 residues. Trimming shortened V by 7 bases and J by 4 bases, and 19 bases separated the two germline ends. In germline, CDR1 is SGHDT, CDR2 YYEEEE. The CDR3 region is CASHHAGQHSDTQYF. The CDR3 nucleotides read TGTGCCAGCCACCACGCGGGACAACACTCAGATACGCAGTATTTT.

This chain joins TRBV7-9 and TRBJ2-1; 11 bases align to TRBD2. Germline V gene lookup returns CDR1 SEHNR and CDR2 FQNEAQ (reference sequence). This CDR3 is 17 amino acids long. V shed 5 bases and J 7 bases; nucleotides not matched to a gene: 13. In DNA, the CDR3 is TGTGCCAGCAGCCTAGGCCAACTAGCGGGGGCCGGAAATGAGCAGTTCTTC. The encoded protein is CASSLGQLAGAGNEQFF.

This clonotype turned up a few times. The rearrangement uses TRBV6-5 and TRBJ2-7; 12 bases agree with TRBD1. Germline V gene lookup returns CDR1 MNHEY and CDR2 SVGAGI. This CDR3 is built from 15 residues. V lost 6 bases and J lost 2; bases outside the gene matches: 5. The CDR3 DNA follows: TGTGCCAGCAGGCCCGGGACAGGGGGCGCCTACGAGCAGTACTTC. This codes for CASRPGTGGAYEQYF.

This clonotype was observed a handful of times. The CDR3 coding sequence is TGTGCCAGCAGCCTAGATACGGACTCCTACGAGCAGTACTTC. Amino acid sequence: CASSLDTDSYEQYF. The chain has TRBV7-2 and TRBJ2-7; D remains ambiguous. Germline V gives CDR1 SGHTA, CDR2 FQGNSA. CDR3 length: 14 residues. V was clipped by 5 bases and J by 0 bases, with 11 bases between them.

This clonotype was counted a few times. The chain couples TRBV6-1 to TRBJ1-1, with D hard to call. The CDR3 is 11 amino acids. Germline CDR1 MNHNS, CDR2 SASEGT. Trimming removed 3 bases from V and 6 bases from J, with 5 bases in between. The CDR3 loop reads CASSEQSEAFF. The CDR3, as DNA: TGTGCCAGCAGTGAGCAGTCTGAAGCTTTCTTT.

This clonotype has ten or more counts. The CDR3 reads CASSQRSFTGELFF. The CDR3 DNA is TGTGCCAGCAGCCAGCGCAGCTTCACCGGGGAGCTGTTTTTT. This chain uses TRBV3-1 with TRBJ2-2; D gene unclear. V lost 3 bases to trimming and J lost 4 bases, with 9 bases between them. The CDR3 runs to 14 residues. From germline, CDR1 is LGHDT and CDR2 YNNKEL (reference sequence).

On this clonotype itself: A much more abundant neighbour one base away suggests this may be a read error. The chain has TRBV4-3 and TRBJ1-4; D not certain. This CDR3 is 15 amino acids long. The V gene lost 0 bases and the J gene lost 4 bases, with 9 bases spanning the gap. In germline, CDR1 is LGHNA, CDR2 YSLEER. The CDR3 here is CASSQDTRCNEKLFF. The DNA of the CDR3 is TGCGCCAGCAGCCAAGATACACGCTGTAATGAAAAACTGTTTTTT.

The V and J genes are TRBV30 and TRBJ2-2; D is ambiguous. Trimming took off 4 bases at V and 2 bases at J, with 8 bases between the two ends. This CDR3 is built from 13 residues. The germline V gene has CDR1 GTSNPN and CDR2 SVGIG (reference sequence). The CDR3: CAWTLRNTGELFF. The CDR3 nucleotides read TGTGCCTGGACACTCAGAAACACCGGGGAGCTGTTTTTT.

This clonotype was found many times. The chain employs TRBV5-6 and TRBJ1-2; 7 bases are a match to TRBD1. There are 12 residues in the CDR3. V shed 5 bases and J 10 bases; nucleotides not matched to a gene: 8. The germline V gene has CDR1 SGHDT and CDR2 YYEEEE. Here the CDR3 DNA reads TGTGCCAGCAGAGGGGGCCTTCCACTCTACACCTTC. Its translation is CASRGGLPLYTF.

This clonotype has at least ten counts. CDR3 residues: CASSIGRYNEQFF. As DNA, the CDR3 is TGTGCCAGCAGCATTGGACGCTACAATGAGCAGTTCTTC. The chain combines TRBV7-2 with TRBJ2-1, with D unclear. Germline-derived CDR1 and CDR2 are SGHTA and FQGNSA. Trimming removed 5 bases from V and 3 bases from J, with 8 bases in between. The CDR3 covers 13 residues.

This clonotype was recorded a few times. This chain connects TRBV6-2 or TRBV6-3 to TRBJ1-5; TRBD1 matches at 7 bases. The CDR3 extends over 17 amino acids. Germline CDR1 MNHEY, CDR2 SVGEGT. V was pared by 6 bases and J by 2 bases, with 13 bases of the junction left unmatched. CDR3 region: CASRPDRAEVGNQPQHF. CDR3 nucleotide sequence: TGTGCCAGCAGACCCGACAGGGCAGAGGTCGGCAATCAGCCCCAGCATTTT.

The rearrangement uses TRBV5-1 and TRBJ1-6; 7 bases are shared with TRBD1. V was pared by 1 base and J by 7 bases, with 8 bases of the junction left unmatched. The CDR3 covers 16 residues. From germline, CDR1 is SGHRS and CDR2 YFSETQ. The DNA for the CDR3 is TGCGCCAGCAGCTTGTCAGGGACAGCGGCAAATTCACCCCTCCACTTT. Its protein product is CASSLSGTAANSPLHF.

The rearrangement links TRBV7-2 to TRBJ2-5, with 7 positions matching TRBD1. The length of the CDR3 is 14 residues. Germline CDR1 SGHTA, CDR2 FQGNSA. The J segment lost 2 bases and the V segment lost 5 bases, leaving 5 bases of the junction unmatched. CDR3 in amino acids: CASSPYRGQETQYF. The DNA of the CDR3 is TGTGCCAGCAGCCCATACAGGGGTCAAGAGACCCAGTACTTC. The whole variable domain, remainder taken from reference TRBV7-2 and TRBJ2-5, is GAGVSQSPSNKVTEKGKDVELRCDPISGHTALYWYRQSLGQGLEFLIYFQGNSAPDKSGLPSDRFSAERTGGSVSTLTIQRTQQEDSAVYLCASSPYRGQETQYFGPGTRLLVL.

This clonotype has more than one count but fewer than ten. The chain is built from TRBV19 and TRBJ2-4; 11 bases line up with TRBD2. The germline V gene has CDR1 LNHDA and CDR2 SQIVND (reference sequence). The V segment lost 5 bases and the J segment 2 bases; nucleotides outside the gene matches: 11. This CDR3 has 18 amino acids. The CDR3 coding sequence is TGTGCCAGTAGTGCCCTAGCGGGGGGAACTTTTTCCAAAAACATTCAGTACTTC. It is translated as CASSALAGGTFSKNIQYF.

The chain has TRBV6-1 and TRBJ2-3, with D possibly being TRBD2 (6 bases). Germline V CDR1 and CDR2: MNHNS, SASEGT. CDR3 length: 13 amino acids. Between the trimmed V and J ends, which lost 4 bases and 4 bases, there was a span of 9 bases. The CDR3 nucleotides read TGTGCCAGCAGTGGACTAGTCGCAGATACGCAGTATTTT. Its translation is CASSGLVADTQYF.

This clonotype has ten or more counts. V is TRBV5-1 and J is TRBJ2-3; TRBD2 agrees at 8 bases. Losses at the gene ends were 7 bases for V and 0 bases for J; bases not matched to a gene: 13. The CDR3 totals 17 residues. The germline CDR1 and CDR2 sequences are SGHRS and YFSETQ. The CDR3 nucleotides are TGCGCCAGCCGTCATCGGGGGGGCGAACTGAGCACAGATACGCAGTATTTT. Translation gives CASRHRGGELSTDTQYF.

The chain uses TRBV2 and TRBJ2-5, with D perhaps TRBD2 (7 bases). Trimming left V 3 bases short and J 5 bases short, with 34 bases between. The CDR3 length is 21 residues. Germline V gene lookup returns CDR1 SNHLY and CDR2 FYNNEI. In nucleotides, the CDR3 is TGTGCCAGCAGTGATGGCTTTCCCCGGGGGGAGACAGGCAGGGGCGTGGAGACCCAGTACTTC. It translates to CASSDGFPRGETGRGVETQYF.